One T cell receptor (beta chain) is described in this entry. This CDR3 has 13 amino acids. V gave up 7 bases and J gave up 5 bases, with 14 bases separating them. Per the authors' pipeline: Reference gene primer amplification gave estimated nucleated cell counts. TCRdb's copy holds only in-frame clones and misses some; the assay was immunoSEQ multiplex PCR. V, J and clone size are those of that table, while D and trimming were read from the DNA. This sample has almost 300,000 clones, with more than 85% found just once. The data derive from a study of blood T cell repertoires in COVID-19. The chain uses TRBV12-3 or TRBV12-4 and TRBJ2-5, with a tentative D call TRBD2 (6 bases). The sequence was collected from a man aged 70-80 years with acute or convalescent COVID-19. Sequenced material: peripheral blood. The CDR3 DNA reads TGTGCCAGCACCCAGCGGGCCTTGGAGACCCAGTACTTC. This codes for CASTQRALETQYF.